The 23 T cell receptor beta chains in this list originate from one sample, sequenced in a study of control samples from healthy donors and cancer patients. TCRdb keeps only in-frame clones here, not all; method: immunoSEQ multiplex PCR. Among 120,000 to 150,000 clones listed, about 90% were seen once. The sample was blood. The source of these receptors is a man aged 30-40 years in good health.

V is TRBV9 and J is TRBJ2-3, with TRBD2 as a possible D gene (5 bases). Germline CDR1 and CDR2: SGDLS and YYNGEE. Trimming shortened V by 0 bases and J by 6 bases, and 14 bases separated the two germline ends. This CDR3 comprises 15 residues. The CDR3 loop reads CASSVAGRNVDTQYF. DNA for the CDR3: TGTGCCAGCAGCGTAGCGGGGAGAAACGTCGATACGCAGTATTTT. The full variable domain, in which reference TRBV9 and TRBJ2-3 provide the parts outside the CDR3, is DSGVTQTPKHLITATGQRVTLRCSPRSGDLSVYWYQQSLDQGLQFLIQYYNGEERAKGNILERFSAQQFPDLHSELNLSSLELGDSALYFCASSVAGRNVDTQYFGPGTRLTVL.

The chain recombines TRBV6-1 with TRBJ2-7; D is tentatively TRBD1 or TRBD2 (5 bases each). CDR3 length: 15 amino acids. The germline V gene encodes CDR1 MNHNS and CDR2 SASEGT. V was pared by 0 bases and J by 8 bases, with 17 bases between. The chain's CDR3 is CASSEARGRTAQQYF. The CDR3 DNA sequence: TGTGCCAGCAGTGAAGCTCGGGGACGGACTGCTCAGCAGTACTTC.

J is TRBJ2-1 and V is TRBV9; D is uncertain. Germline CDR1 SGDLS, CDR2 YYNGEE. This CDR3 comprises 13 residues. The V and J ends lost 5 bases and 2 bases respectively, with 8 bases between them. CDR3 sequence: CASSKRPYNEQFF. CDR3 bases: TGTGCCAGCAGTAAACGTCCCTACAATGAGCAGTTCTTC. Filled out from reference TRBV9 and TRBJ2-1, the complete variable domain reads DSGVTQTPKHLITATGQRVTLRCSPRSGDLSVYWYQQSLDQGLQFLIQYYNGEERAKGNILERFSAQQFPDLHSELNLSSLELGDSALYFCASSKRPYNEQFFGPGTRLTVL.

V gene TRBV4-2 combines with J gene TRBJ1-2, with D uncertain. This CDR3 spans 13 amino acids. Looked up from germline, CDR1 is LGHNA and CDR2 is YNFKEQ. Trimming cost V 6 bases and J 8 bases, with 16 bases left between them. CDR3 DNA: TGTGCCAGCAGGCTCTTGGAGGCACACGGCTACACCTTC. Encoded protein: CASRLLEAHGYTF.

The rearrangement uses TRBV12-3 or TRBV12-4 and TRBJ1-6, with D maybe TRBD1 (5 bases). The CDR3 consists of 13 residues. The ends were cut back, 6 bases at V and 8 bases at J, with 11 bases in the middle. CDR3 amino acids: CASSHPGDSPLHF. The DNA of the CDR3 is TGTGCCAGCAGCCATCCGGGGGATTCACCCCTCCACTTT.

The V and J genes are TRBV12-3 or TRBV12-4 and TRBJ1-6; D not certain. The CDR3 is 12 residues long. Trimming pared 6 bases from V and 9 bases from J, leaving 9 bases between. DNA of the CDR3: TGTGCCAGCAGCACCCTCTCTTCACCCCTCCACTTT. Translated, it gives CASSTLSSPLHF.

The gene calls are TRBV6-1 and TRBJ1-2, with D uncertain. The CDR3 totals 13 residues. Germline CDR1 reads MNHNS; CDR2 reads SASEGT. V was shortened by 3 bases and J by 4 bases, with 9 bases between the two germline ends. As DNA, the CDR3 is TGTGCCAGCAGTGACCCGCCGGCCTATGGCTACACCTTC. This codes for CASSDPPAYGYTF.

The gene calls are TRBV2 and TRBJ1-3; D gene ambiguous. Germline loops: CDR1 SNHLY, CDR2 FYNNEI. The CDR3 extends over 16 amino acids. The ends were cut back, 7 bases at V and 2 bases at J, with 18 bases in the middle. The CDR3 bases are TGTGCCAGCACAGAGCACGGGTTGGACCCTGGAAACACCATATATTTT. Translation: CASTEHGLDPGNTIYF.

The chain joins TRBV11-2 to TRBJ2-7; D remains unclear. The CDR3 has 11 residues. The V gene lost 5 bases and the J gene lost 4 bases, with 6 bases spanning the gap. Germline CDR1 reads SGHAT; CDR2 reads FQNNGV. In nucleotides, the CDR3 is TGTGCCAGCAGCATTCGATACGAGCAGTACTTC. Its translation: CASSIRYEQYF.

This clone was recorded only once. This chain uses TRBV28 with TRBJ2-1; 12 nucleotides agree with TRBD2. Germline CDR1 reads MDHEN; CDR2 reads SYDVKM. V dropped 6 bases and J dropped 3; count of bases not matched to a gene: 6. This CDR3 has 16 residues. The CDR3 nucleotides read TGTGCCAGCAGCCGACTAGCGGGGGACAGCTACAATGAGCAGTTCTTC. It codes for CASSRLAGDSYNEQFF.

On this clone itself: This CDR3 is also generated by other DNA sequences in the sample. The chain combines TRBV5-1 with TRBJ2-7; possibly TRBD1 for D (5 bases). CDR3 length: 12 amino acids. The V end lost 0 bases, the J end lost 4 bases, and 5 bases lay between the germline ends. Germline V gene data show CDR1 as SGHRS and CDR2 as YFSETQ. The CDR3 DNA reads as TGCGCCAGCAGCTTGGAGGGGTACGAGCAGTACTTC. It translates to CASSLEGYEQYF.

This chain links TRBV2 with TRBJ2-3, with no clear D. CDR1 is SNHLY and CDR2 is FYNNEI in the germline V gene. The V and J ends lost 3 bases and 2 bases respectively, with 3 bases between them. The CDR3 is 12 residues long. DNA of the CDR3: TGTGCCAGCAGTGACAACACAGATACGCAGTATTTT. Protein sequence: CASSDNTDTQYF. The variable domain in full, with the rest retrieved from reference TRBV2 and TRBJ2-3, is EPEVTQTPSHQVTQMGQEVILRCVPISNHLYFYWYRQILGQKVEFLVSFYNNEISEKSEIFDDQFSVERPDGSNFTLKIRSTKLEDSAMYFCASSDNTDTQYFGPGTRLTVL.

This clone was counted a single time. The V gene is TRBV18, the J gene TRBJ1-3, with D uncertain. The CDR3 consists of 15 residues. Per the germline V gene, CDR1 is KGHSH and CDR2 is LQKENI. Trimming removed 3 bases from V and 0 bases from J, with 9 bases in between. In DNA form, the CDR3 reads TGTGCCAGCTCACCGCAGGCCCTCTCTGGAAACACCATATATTTT. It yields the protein CASSPQALSGNTIYF.

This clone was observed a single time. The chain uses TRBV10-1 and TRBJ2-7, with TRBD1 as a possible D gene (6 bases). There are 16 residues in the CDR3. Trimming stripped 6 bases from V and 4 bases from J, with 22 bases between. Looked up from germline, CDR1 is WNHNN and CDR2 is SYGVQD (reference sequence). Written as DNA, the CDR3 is TGCGCCAGCAGGAGACAGGAATCATCTTCCGATTACGAGCAGTACTTC. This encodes CASRRQESSSDYEQYF.

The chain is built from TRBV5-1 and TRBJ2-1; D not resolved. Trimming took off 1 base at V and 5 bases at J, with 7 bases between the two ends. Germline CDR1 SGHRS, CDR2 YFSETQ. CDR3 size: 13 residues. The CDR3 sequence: CASSLSGNNEQFF. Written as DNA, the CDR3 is TGCGCCAGCAGCTTGTCCGGTAACAATGAGCAGTTCTTC.

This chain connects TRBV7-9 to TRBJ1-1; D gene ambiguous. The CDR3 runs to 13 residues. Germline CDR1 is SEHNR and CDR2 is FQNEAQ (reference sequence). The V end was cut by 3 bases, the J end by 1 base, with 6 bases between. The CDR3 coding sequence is TGTGCCAGCAGCTTCGGCGGGAACACTGAAGCTTTCTTT. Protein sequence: CASSFGGNTEAFF.

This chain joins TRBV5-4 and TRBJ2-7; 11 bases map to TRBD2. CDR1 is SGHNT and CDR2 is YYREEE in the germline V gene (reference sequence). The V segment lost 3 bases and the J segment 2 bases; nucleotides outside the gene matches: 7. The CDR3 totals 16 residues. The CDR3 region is CASSSLSGGGTYEQYF. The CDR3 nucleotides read TGTGCCAGCAGCTCGCTTAGCGGGGGGGGTACCTACGAGCAGTACTTC.

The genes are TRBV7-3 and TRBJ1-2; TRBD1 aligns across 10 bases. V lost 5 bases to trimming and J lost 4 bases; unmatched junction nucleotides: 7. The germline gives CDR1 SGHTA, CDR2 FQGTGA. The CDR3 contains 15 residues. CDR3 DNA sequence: TGTGCCAGCAGCCCAAAGGGACAGGGGACCTATGGCTACACCTTC. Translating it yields CASSPKGQGTYGYTF.

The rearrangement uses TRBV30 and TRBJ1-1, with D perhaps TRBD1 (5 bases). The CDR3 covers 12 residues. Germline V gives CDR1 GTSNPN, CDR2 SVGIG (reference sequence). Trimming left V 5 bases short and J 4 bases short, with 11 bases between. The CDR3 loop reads CAWDSHFTEAFF. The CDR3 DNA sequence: TGTGCCTGGGACAGTCATTTCACTGAAGCTTTCTTT.

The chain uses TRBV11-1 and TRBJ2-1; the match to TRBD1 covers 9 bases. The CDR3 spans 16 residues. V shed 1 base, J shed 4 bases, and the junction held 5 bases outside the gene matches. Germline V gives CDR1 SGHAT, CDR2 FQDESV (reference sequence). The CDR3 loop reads CASSLVGTGTYNEQFF. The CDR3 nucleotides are TGTGCCAGCAGCTTAGTCGGGACAGGGACTTACAATGAGCAGTTCTTC. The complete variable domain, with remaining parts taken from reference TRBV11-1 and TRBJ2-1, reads EAEVAQSPRYKITEKSQAVAFWCDPISGHATLYWYRQILGQGPELLVQFQDESVVDDSQLPKDRFSAERLKGVDSTLKIQPAELGDSAMYLCASSLVGTGTYNEQFFGPGTRLTVL.

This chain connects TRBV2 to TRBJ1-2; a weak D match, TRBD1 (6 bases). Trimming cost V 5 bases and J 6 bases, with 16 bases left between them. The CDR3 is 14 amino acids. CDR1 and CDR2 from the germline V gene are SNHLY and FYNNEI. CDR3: CASSSTRTADGYTF. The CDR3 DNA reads TGTGCCAGCAGTTCGACCCGGACAGCAGATGGCTACACCTTC.

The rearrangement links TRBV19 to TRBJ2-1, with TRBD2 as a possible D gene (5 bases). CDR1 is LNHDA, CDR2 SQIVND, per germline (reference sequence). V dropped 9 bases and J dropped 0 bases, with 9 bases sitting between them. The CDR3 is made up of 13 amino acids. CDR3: CASSAGSYNEQFF. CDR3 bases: TGTGCCAGCAGCGCGGGCTCCTACAATGAGCAGTTCTTC.

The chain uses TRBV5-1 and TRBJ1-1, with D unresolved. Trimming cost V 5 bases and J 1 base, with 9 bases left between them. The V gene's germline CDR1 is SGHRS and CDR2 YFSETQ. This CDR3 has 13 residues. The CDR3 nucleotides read TGCGCCAGCAGGAGGGAGCCGAACACTGAAGCTTTCTTT. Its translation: CASRREPNTEAFF.